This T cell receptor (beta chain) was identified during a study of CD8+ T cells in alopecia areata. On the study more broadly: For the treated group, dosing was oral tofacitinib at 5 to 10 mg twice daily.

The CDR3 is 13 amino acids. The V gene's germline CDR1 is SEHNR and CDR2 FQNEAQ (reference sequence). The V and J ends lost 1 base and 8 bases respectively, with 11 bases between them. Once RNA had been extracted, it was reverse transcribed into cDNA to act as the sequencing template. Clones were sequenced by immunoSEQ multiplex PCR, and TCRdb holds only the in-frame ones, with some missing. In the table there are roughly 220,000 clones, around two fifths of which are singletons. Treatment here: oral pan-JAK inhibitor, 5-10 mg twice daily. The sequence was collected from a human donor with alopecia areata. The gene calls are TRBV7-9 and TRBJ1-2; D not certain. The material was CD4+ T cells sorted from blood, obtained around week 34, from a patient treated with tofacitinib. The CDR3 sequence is CASSLGRDRGYTF. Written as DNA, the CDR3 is TGTGCCAGCAGCTTAGGGCGCGATAGAGGCTACACCTTC.